Listed below are T cell receptor beta chains from one sample, sequenced in a study of blood T cell repertoires in COVID-19. Clones were read by immunoSEQ multiplex PCR, and TCRdb kept only the in-frame ones, dropping some. The sample gives 140,000 to 150,000 clones, under 90% of which show up once; 35% to 50% is in the top ten. The sequencing input was peripheral blood. These receptors came from a human donor in a cohort sampled during active COVID-19. CDR3s include the opening cysteine and the closing phenylalanine or tryptophan. The order of the fields is clone size, J gene, V gene, D gene, CDR3 protein, CDR3 DNA. A D gene is named only where the DNA matches it firmly. Expanded clones get a size class; other rows say once, few or many, or leave the size out.

clone_size: NA
j_call: TRBJ2-1
v_call: TRBV7-8
d_call: NA
cdr3_aa: CASSSIETGGVNEQFF
cdr3_nt: TGTGCCAGCAGCTCCATAGAAACGGGCGGGGTCAATGAGCAGTTCTTC

clone_size: few
j_call: TRBJ2-1
v_call: TRBV18
d_call: TRBD2
cdr3_aa: CASSPRTSRGYEQFF
cdr3_nt: TGTGCCAGCTCACCCCGGACTAGCCGGGGCTATGAGCAGTTCTTC

clone_size: NA
j_call: TRBJ2-5
v_call: TRBV7-2
d_call: TRBD2
cdr3_aa: CASSRTSGETQYF
cdr3_nt: TGTGCCAGCAGCCGGACTAGCGGGGAGACCCAGTACTTC

clone_size: NA
j_call: TRBJ2-1
v_call: TRBV7-2
d_call: NA
cdr3_aa: CASSFGSSYNEQFF
cdr3_nt: TGTGCCAGCAGCTTCGGGAGCTCCTACAATGAGCAGTTCTTC

clone_size: NA
j_call: TRBJ1-2
v_call: TRBV7-2
d_call: NA
cdr3_aa: CASSLAGGFLDGYTF
cdr3_nt: TGTGCCAGCAGCTTAGCCGGGGGATTTCTCGATGGCTACACCTTC

clone_size: NA
j_call: TRBJ2-5
v_call: TRBV7-2
d_call: NA
cdr3_aa: CASSLGGLGETQYF
cdr3_nt: TGTGCCAGCAGCTTAGGGGGACTTGGAGAGACCCAGTACTTC

clone_size: NA
j_call: TRBJ1-3
v_call: TRBV7-2
d_call: NA
cdr3_aa: CASSLAPYRTNSGNTIYF
cdr3_nt: TGTGCCAGCAGCTTAGCGCCGTACCGTACAAACTCTGGAAACACCATATATTTT

clone_size: NA
j_call: TRBJ1-2
v_call: TRBV3-1/TRBV3-2
d_call: TRBD1
cdr3_aa: CASSQLGTGVVETF
cdr3_nt: TGTGCCAGCAGCCAATTGGGGACAGGGGTCGTGGAAACCTTC

clone_size: NA
j_call: TRBJ2-2
v_call: TRBV2
d_call: TRBD1
cdr3_aa: CASTSDRGSTGELFF
cdr3_nt: TGTGCCAGCACCTCGGACAGGGGGAGCACCGGGGAGCTGTTTTTT

clone_size: NA
j_call: TRBJ2-5
v_call: TRBV4-1
d_call: TRBD2
cdr3_aa: CASSQGLAGAITETQYF
cdr3_nt: TGCGCCAGCAGCCAAGGACTAGCGGGGGCTATTACAGAGACCCAGTACTTC

clone_size: NA
j_call: TRBJ2-1
v_call: TRBV7-2
d_call: NA
cdr3_aa: CASSAVGGPGEQFF
cdr3_nt: TGTGCCAGCAGCGCCGTAGGGGGACCGGGTGAGCAGTTCTTC

clone_size: NA
j_call: TRBJ1-1
v_call: TRBV12-3/TRBV12-4
d_call: NA
cdr3_aa: CASSRAGATEAFF
cdr3_nt: TGTGCCAGCAGCCGAGCGGGGGCCACTGAAGCTTTCTTT

clone_size: NA
j_call: TRBJ2-3
v_call: TRBV7-2
d_call: TRBD2
cdr3_aa: CASSLGLAGADTQYF
cdr3_nt: TGTGCCAGCAGCTTAGGCCTAGCGGGAGCAGATACGCAGTATTTT

clone_size: once
j_call: TRBJ1-1
v_call: TRBV18
d_call: TRBD1
cdr3_aa: CASSPGQIEAFF
cdr3_nt: TGTGCCAGCTCACCGGGACAGATTGAAGCTTTCTTT

clone_size: NA
j_call: TRBJ2-1
v_call: TRBV4-3
d_call: TRBD2
cdr3_aa: CASSLMTSGDKQFF
cdr3_nt: TGCGCCAGCAGCCTGATGACTAGCGGGGACAAGCAGTTCTTC

clone_size: few
j_call: TRBJ1-6
v_call: TRBV30
d_call: TRBD1
cdr3_aa: CAWTRDSYNSPLHF
cdr3_nt: TGTGCCTGGACCCGGGACAGCTATAATTCACCCCTCCACTTT

clone_size: NA
j_call: TRBJ2-1
v_call: TRBV10-3
d_call: NA
cdr3_aa: CAISKDSNLYNEQFF
cdr3_nt: TGTGCCATCAGTAAGGACTCGAATCTATACAATGAGCAGTTCTTC

clone_size: NA
j_call: TRBJ2-6
v_call: TRBV27
d_call: NA
cdr3_aa: CASRGGSSGANVLTF
cdr3_nt: TGTGCCAGCAGGGGGGGTAGCTCTGGGGCCAACGTCCTGACTTTC

clone_size: few
j_call: TRBJ1-1
v_call: TRBV6-5
d_call: TRBD1
cdr3_aa: CASKGSWQGDTEAFF
cdr3_nt: TGTGCCAGCAAAGGGTCGTGGCAGGGGGACACTGAAGCTTTCTTT

clone_size: NA
j_call: TRBJ2-3
v_call: TRBV19
d_call: TRBD2
cdr3_aa: CASSILSGRTDTQYF
cdr3_nt: TGTGCCAGTAGTATCCTTAGCGGGAGAACGGATACGCAGTATTTT

clone_size: NA
j_call: TRBJ1-2
v_call: TRBV7-2
d_call: NA
cdr3_aa: CASSLRREYGYTF
cdr3_nt: TGTGCCAGCAGCTTAAGGAGGGAATATGGCTACACCTTC

clone_size: few
j_call: TRBJ1-6
v_call: TRBV11-2
d_call: NA
cdr3_aa: CASSPSAGYNSPLHF
cdr3_nt: TGTGCCAGCAGCCCCTCGGCGGGGTACAATTCACCCCTCCACTTT

clone_size: NA
j_call: TRBJ2-3
v_call: TRBV3-1/TRBV3-2
d_call: NA
cdr3_aa: CASSQVVSTDTQYF
cdr3_nt: TGTGCCAGCAGCCAAGTCGTTAGCACAGATACGCAGTATTTT

clone_size: NA
j_call: TRBJ1-2
v_call: TRBV2
d_call: NA
cdr3_aa: CASSAVRGGSYTF
cdr3_nt: TGTGCCAGCAGCGCGGTGAGGGGAGGCAGCTACACCTTC

clone_size: once
j_call: TRBJ1-3
v_call: TRBV7-8
d_call: NA
cdr3_aa: CASSRGRNTGNTIYF
cdr3_nt: TGTGCCAGCAGCCGAGGGAGAAATACTGGAAACACCATATATTTT

clone_size: NA
j_call: TRBJ2-7
v_call: TRBV5-1
d_call: TRBD1
cdr3_aa: CASSPDRGASYEQYF
cdr3_nt: TGCGCCAGCAGCCCGGACAGGGGCGCGTCCTACGAGCAGTACTTC

clone_size: NA
j_call: TRBJ2-7
v_call: TRBV4-3
d_call: TRBD2
cdr3_aa: CASSQDESLAGGTQYF
cdr3_nt: TGCGCCAGCAGCCAAGATGAGAGTCTAGCGGGGGGCACGCAGTACTTC

clone_size: NA
j_call: TRBJ2-2
v_call: TRBV18
d_call: NA
cdr3_aa: CASSPQRDTGELFF
cdr3_nt: TGTGCCAGCTCACCACAGCGGGACACCGGGGAGCTGTTTTTT

clone_size: NA
j_call: TRBJ2-5
v_call: TRBV5-8
d_call: TRBD2
cdr3_aa: CASSIGLAGGQETQYF
cdr3_nt: TGTGCCAGCAGCATCGGACTAGCGGGAGGTCAAGAGACCCAGTACTTC

clone_size: NA
j_call: TRBJ2-7
v_call: TRBV5-1
d_call: TRBD2
cdr3_aa: CASSSRPGGQGNEQYF
cdr3_nt: TGCGCCAGCAGCTCCCGTCCGGGGGGGCAAGGGAACGAGCAGTACTTC

clone_size: NA
j_call: TRBJ1-2
v_call: TRBV9
d_call: TRBD1
cdr3_aa: CASSNRTGGSGYTF
cdr3_nt: TGTGCCAGCAGCAACCGGACAGGGGGCTCTGGCTACACCTTC

clone_size: NA
j_call: TRBJ2-1
v_call: TRBV25-1
d_call: TRBD2
cdr3_aa: CASSPGGGESYNEQFF
cdr3_nt: TGTGCCAGCAGTCCAGGTGGGGGGGAGTCCTACAATGAGCAGTTCTTC

clone_size: NA
j_call: TRBJ2-2
v_call: TRBV21-1
d_call: NA
cdr3_aa: CASSTPVPRGSNTGELFF
cdr3_nt: TGTGCCAGCAGCACCCCGGTGCCGCGGGGCTCGAACACCGGGGAGCTGTTTTTT

clone_size: NA
j_call: TRBJ2-2
v_call: TRBV24-1
d_call: TRBD2
cdr3_aa: CATSEGASGVAGELFF
cdr3_nt: TGTGCCACCAGTGAGGGGGCTAGCGGGGTCGCCGGGGAGCTGTTTTTT

clone_size: NA
j_call: TRBJ1-5
v_call: TRBV6-6
d_call: NA
cdr3_aa: CASSPRGGNQPQHF
cdr3_nt: TGTGCCAGCAGCCCCCGCGGGGGCAATCAGCCCCAGCATTTT

clone_size: few
j_call: TRBJ2-2
v_call: TRBV6-2/TRBV6-3
d_call: TRBD2
cdr3_aa: CASSFPSGRRDTGELFF
cdr3_nt: TGTGCCAGCAGTTTCCCTAGCGGGAGAAGGGACACCGGGGAGCTGTTTTTT

clone_size: NA
j_call: TRBJ1-6
v_call: TRBV19
d_call: TRBD1
cdr3_aa: CASSIYAGTANSPLHF
cdr3_nt: TGTGCCAGTAGTATTTATGCTGGGACAGCAAATTCACCCCTCCACTTT

clone_size: NA
j_call: TRBJ1-4
v_call: TRBV9
d_call: NA
cdr3_aa: CASSVGDVGASGEKLFF
cdr3_nt: TGTGCCAGCAGCGTAGGCGATGTAGGGGCCTCCGGTGAAAAACTGTTTTTT

clone_size: NA
j_call: TRBJ1-1
v_call: TRBV29-1
d_call: NA
cdr3_aa: CSVSIAASTEAFF
cdr3_nt: TGCAGCGTTTCTATTGCGGCGAGCACTGAAGCTTTCTTT

clone_size: few
j_call: TRBJ1-1
v_call: TRBV29-1
d_call: NA
cdr3_aa: CSAGQMNTEAFF
cdr3_nt: TGCAGCGCTGGACAGATGAACACTGAAGCTTTCTTT

clone_size: NA
j_call: TRBJ1-2
v_call: TRBV30
d_call: NA
cdr3_aa: CAQPTAAGYTF
cdr3_nt: TGTGCCCAGCCGACAGCAGCTGGCTACACCTTC

clone_size: NA
j_call: TRBJ2-1
v_call: TRBV6-2/TRBV6-3
d_call: TRBD2
cdr3_aa: CASSYPQREKEQFF
cdr3_nt: TGTGCCAGCAGTTATCCTCAGCGGGAGAAGGAGCAGTTCTTC

clone_size: NA
j_call: TRBJ2-3
v_call: TRBV28
d_call: NA
cdr3_aa: CASSLNARRFGTDTQYF
cdr3_nt: TGTGCCAGCAGTTTGAACGCGCGGAGGTTTGGCACAGATACGCAGTATTTT

clone_size: NA
j_call: TRBJ2-3
v_call: TRBV19
d_call: TRBD2
cdr3_aa: CASSISIGGASTDTQYF
cdr3_nt: TGTGCCAGTAGTATTAGCATCGGGGGGGCGAGCACAGATACGCAGTATTTT

clone_size: NA
j_call: TRBJ1-1
v_call: TRBV12-3/TRBV12-4
d_call: NA
cdr3_aa: CASSSLRDAFF
cdr3_nt: TGTGCCAGCAGTAGCCTACGAGATGCTTTCTTT

clone_size: NA
j_call: TRBJ1-5
v_call: TRBV14
d_call: NA
cdr3_aa: CASSQVWYSEPQHF
cdr3_nt: TGTGCCAGCAGCCAAGTTTGGTACAGTGAGCCCCAGCATTTT

clone_size: NA
j_call: TRBJ1-3
v_call: TRBV12-5
d_call: NA
cdr3_aa: CASGLVREGLSGNTIYF
cdr3_nt: TGTGCTAGTGGTTTGGTACGGGAGGGATTAAGTGGAAACACCATATATTTT

clone_size: NA
j_call: TRBJ2-2
v_call: TRBV7-8
d_call: NA
cdr3_aa: CASSLGVHTGELFF
cdr3_nt: TGTGCCAGCAGCCTCGGGGTCCACACCGGGGAGCTGTTTTTT

clone_size: NA
j_call: TRBJ1-2
v_call: TRBV19
d_call: NA
cdr3_aa: CASSTSTTGLGGYTF
cdr3_nt: TGTGCCAGTAGTACCTCTACCACAGGGTTGGGTGGCTACACCTTC

clone_size: NA
j_call: TRBJ1-2
v_call: TRBV24-1
d_call: TRBD1
cdr3_aa: CATSDWTGVGYTF
cdr3_nt: TGTGCCACCAGTGATTGGACAGGGGTTGGCTACACCTTC

clone_size: NA
j_call: TRBJ1-2
v_call: TRBV10-3
d_call: NA
cdr3_aa: CATPTQGFSSGYTF
cdr3_nt: TGTGCCACCCCGACCCAGGGGTTCAGCTCTGGCTACACCTTC

clone_size: NA
j_call: TRBJ2-7
v_call: TRBV11-2
d_call: NA
cdr3_aa: CASRGLRTGKTYEQYF
cdr3_nt: TGTGCCAGCAGGGGCCTTCGAACAGGGAAAACTTACGAGCAGTACTTC

clone_size: once
j_call: TRBJ2-7
v_call: TRBV5-8
d_call: TRBD1
cdr3_aa: CASSLRGHGQYF
cdr3_nt: TGTGCCAGCAGCTTGAGGGGGCACGGGCAGTACTTC

clone_size: NA
j_call: TRBJ1-6
v_call: TRBV6-5
d_call: NA
cdr3_aa: CASTKQGLGSPLHF
cdr3_nt: TGTGCCAGCACCAAACAGGGATTGGGTTCACCCCTCCACTTT